This TCR beta chain came from a study of siplizumab effects on memory and regulatory T cells. Study findings and constraints: Siplizumab significantly reduced alloreactive sequences traceable to unstimulated CD4+ memory cells. A major contribution to the alloresponse seemed to be made by naive T cells, which seemed more diverse than memory cells.

CDR3 length: 16 amino acids. V shed 4 bases and J shed 9 bases, with 22 bases lying between them. Germline assignment: CDR1 MGHDK and CDR2 SYGVNS. TCRdb's table, derived via immunoSEQ multiplex PCR, lists solely in-frame clones and lacks some. This sample carries roughly 100,000 clones, approximately 94% of them seen once, and the ten largest clones take 0.32%. Of note for this clone: Its target is unknown.

This sequence joins TRBV25-1 and TRBJ1-5, with a weak D call TRBD1 (6 bases). The sample consisted of CD4+ T cells sorted from blood. This TCR was recovered from a human donor in good health. CDR3 protein: CASSGSTGSPLWPQHF. Here the CDR3 DNA reads TGTGCCAGCAGTGGAAGTACAGGGTCCCCTTTGTGGCCCCAGCATTTT.